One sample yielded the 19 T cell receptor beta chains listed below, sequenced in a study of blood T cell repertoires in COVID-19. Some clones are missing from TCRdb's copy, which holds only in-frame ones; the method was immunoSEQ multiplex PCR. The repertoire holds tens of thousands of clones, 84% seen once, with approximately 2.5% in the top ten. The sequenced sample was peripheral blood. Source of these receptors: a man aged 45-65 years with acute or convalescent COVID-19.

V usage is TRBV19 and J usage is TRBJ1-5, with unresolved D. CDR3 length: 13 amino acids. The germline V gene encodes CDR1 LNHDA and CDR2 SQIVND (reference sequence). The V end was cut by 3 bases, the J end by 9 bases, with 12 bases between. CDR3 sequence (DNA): TGTGCCAGTAGTATGCCCTCTTCGGGGCCCCAGCATTTT. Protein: CASSMPSSGPQHF.

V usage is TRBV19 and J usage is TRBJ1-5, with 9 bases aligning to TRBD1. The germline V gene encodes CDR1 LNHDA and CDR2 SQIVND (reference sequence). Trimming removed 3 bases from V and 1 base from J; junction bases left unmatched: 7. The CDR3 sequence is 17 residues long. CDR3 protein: CASSMITGGKSNQPQHF. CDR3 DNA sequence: TGTGCCAGTAGTATGATCACAGGGGGCAAGAGCAATCAGCCCCAGCATTTT.

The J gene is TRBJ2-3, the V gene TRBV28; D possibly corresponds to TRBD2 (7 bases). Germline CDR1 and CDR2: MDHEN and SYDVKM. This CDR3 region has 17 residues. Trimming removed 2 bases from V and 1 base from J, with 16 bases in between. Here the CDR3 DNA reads TGTGCCAGCAGTTTACTTTTCTGGGAGGGGGGCACAGATACGCAGTATTTT. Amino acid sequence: CASSLLFWEGGTDTQYF.

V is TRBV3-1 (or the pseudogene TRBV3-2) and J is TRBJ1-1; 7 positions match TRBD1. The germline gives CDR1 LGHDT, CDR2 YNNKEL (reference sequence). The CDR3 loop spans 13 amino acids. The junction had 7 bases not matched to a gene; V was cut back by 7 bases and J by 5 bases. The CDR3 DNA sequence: TGTGCCAGCAACACAGACAGGGAGACTGAAGCTTTCTTT. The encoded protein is CASNTDRETEAFF.

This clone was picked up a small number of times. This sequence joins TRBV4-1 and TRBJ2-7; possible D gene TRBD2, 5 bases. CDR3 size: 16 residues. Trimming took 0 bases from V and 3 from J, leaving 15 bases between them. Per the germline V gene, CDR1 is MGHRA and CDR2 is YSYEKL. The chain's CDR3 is CASSQDFEEENYEQYF. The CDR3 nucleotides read TGCGCCAGCAGCCAAGATTTTGAGGAGGAGAACTACGAGCAGTACTTC.

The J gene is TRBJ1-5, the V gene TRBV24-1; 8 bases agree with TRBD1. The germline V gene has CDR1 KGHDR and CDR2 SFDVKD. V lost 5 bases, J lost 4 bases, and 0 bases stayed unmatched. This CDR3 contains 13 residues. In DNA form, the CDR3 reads TGTGCCACCAGTGGGACAGGGAATCAGCCCCAGCATTTT. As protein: CATSGTGNQPQHF.

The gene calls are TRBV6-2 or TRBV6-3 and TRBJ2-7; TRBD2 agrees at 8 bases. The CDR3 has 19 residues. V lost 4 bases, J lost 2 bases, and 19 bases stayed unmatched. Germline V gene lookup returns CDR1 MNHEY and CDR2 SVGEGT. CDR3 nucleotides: TGTGCCAGCAGTTCCCCAGGCCGCCGGGGACTAGGTTTTCCCTACGAGCAGTACTTC. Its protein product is CASSSPGRRGLGFPYEQYF.

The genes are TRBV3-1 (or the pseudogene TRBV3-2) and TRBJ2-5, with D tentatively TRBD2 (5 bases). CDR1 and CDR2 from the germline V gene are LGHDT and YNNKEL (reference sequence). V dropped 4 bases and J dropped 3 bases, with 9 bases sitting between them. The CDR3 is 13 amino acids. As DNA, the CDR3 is TGTGCCAGCAGCCCGGGAATAAAAGAGACCCAGTACTTC. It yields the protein CASSPGIKETQYF.

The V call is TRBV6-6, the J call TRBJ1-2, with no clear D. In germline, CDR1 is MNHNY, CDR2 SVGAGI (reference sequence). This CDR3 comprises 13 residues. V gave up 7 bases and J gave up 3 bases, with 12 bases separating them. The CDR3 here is CASTGNVDYGYTF. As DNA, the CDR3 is TGTGCCAGCACTGGCAATGTCGACTATGGCTACACCTTC.

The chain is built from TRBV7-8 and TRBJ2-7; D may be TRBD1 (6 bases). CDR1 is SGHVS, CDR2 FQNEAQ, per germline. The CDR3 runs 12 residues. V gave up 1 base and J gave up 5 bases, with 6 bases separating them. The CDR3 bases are TGTGCCAGCAGCTTAGGGGGGCACGAGCAGTACTTC. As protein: CASSLGGHEQYF.

The CDR3, as DNA: TGTGCCAGCTCACCGCGACGGGACAGAACCGATGGCTACACCTTC. Translated, it gives CASSPRRDRTDGYTF. The genes are TRBV18 and TRBJ1-2; 7 bases are a match to TRBD1. V gave up 3 bases and J gave up 6 bases; unmatched junction bases: 10. The CDR3 length is 15 residues. CDR1 KGHSH and CDR2 LQKENI come from the germline V gene. Complete variable domain (other parts from reference TRBV18 and TRBJ1-2): NAGVMQNPRHLVRRRGQEARLRCSPMKGHSHVYWYRQLPEEGLKFMVYLQKENIIDESGMPKERFSAEFPKEGPSILRIQQVVRGDSAAYFCASSPRRDRTDGYTFGSGTRLTVV.

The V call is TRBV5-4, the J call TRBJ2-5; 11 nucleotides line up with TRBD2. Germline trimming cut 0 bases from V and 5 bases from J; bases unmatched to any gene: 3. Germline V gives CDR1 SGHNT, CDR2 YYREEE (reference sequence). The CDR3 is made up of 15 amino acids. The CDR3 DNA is TGTGCCAGCAGCTTGGAAACTAGCGGGAGTGAGACCCAGTACTTC. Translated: CASSLETSGSETQYF.

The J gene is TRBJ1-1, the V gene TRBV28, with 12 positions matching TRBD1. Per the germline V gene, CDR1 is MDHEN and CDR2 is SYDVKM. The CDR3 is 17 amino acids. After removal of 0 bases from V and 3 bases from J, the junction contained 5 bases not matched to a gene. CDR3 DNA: TGTGCCAGCAGTTTATGGGGACAGGGGGCCAAGGACACTGAAGCTTTCTTT. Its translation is CASSLWGQGAKDTEAFF.

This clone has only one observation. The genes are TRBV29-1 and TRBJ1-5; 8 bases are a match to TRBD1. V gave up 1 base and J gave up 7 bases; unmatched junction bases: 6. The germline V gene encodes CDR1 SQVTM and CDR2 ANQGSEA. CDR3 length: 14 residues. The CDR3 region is CSVEVGQGSQPQHF. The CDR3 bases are TGCAGCGTTGAAGTCGGACAGGGAAGCCAGCCCCAGCATTTT. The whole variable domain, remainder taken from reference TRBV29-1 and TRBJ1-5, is SAVISQKPSRDICQRGTSLTIQCQVDSQVTMMFWYRQQPGQSLTLIATANQGSEATYESGFVIDKFPISRPNLTFSTLTVSNMSPEDSSIYLCSVEVGQGSQPQHFGDGTRLSIL.

The CDR3 DNA follows: TGTGCCAGCAGCCAACGTGCGGGTAGCAATCAGCCCCAGCATTTT. Its translation is CASSQRAGSNQPQHF. The rearrangement joins TRBV3-1 (or the pseudogene TRBV3-2) to TRBJ1-5; the D is unclear. Germline V gene lookup returns CDR1 LGHDT and CDR2 YNNKEL (reference sequence). The CDR3 runs 15 residues. The V end lost 2 bases, the J end lost 0 bases, and 8 bases lay between the germline ends.

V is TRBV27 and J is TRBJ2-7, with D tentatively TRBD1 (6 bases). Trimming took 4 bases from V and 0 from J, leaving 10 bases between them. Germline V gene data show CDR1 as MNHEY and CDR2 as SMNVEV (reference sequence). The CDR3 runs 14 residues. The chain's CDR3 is CASSWQGSSYEQYF. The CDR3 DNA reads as TGTGCCAGCAGTTGGCAGGGGAGCTCCTACGAGCAGTACTTC.

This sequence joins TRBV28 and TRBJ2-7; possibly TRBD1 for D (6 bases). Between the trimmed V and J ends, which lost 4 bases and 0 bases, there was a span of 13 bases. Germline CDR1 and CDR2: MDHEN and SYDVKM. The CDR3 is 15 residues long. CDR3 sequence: CASSSPLGASYEQYF. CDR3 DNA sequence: TGTGCCAGCAGTTCCCCCTTGGGGGCCTCCTACGAGCAGTACTTC.

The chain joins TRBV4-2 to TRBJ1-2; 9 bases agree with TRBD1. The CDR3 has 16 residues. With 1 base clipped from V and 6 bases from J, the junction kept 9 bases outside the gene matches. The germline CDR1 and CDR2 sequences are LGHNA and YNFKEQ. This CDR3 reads CASSQGGSGTGNGYTF. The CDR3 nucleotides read TGTGCCAGCAGCCAAGGCGGGTCCGGGACAGGGAATGGCTACACCTTC.

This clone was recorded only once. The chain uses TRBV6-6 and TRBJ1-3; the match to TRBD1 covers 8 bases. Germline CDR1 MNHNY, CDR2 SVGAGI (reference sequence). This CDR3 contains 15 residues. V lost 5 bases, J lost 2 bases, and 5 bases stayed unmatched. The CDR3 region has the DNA TGTGCCAGCAGTCACGCGACAGGGGCTGGAAACACCATATATTTT. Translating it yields CASSHATGAGNTIYF.